This T cell receptor beta chain came from a study of cytomegalovirus exposure and HLA in healthy donors. Study-level information: Counted in an early data release were 65 million to 100 million unique TCRs from HLA-typed donors. Researchers found that approximately 85% of under 450 genotyped donors fell within the Caucasian-associated ancestry cluster. Overall study results and limits: There was a cluster of highly shared sequence variants that was likely a sequencing artifact. Reports showed the classifier diagnosing cytomegalovirus status with high specificity and sensitivity.

Germline loops: CDR1 SGHAT, CDR2 FQNNGV. CDR3 length: 13 amino acids. Trimming pared 3 bases from V and 4 bases from J, leaving 9 bases between. It was with 60 Vbeta and 13 Jbeta primers that the PCR ran. The method was immunoSEQ multiplex PCR; TCRdb's version includes in-frame clones alone and lacks a portion of them. The sample has about 130,000 clones, about 74% seen once. Remarks on this clone: Its antigen remains unidentified.

Input material: PBMCs. This TCR derives from a young man in good health and CMV-seropositive. This chain joins TRBV11-2 and TRBJ2-5; D not resolved. The chain's CDR3 is CASSFRPRETQYF. CDR3 in DNA: TGTGCCAGCAGCTTCCGCCCGCGAGAGACCCAGTACTTC.